A single sample is the source of the 10 T cell receptor beta chains below, sequenced in a study of OX40 agonist ivuxolimab in advanced cancers. Profiling relied on immunoSEQ multiplex PCR, and the TCRdb table lists in-frame clones only, not all of them. The sample holds tens of thousands of clones, 80% to 90% seen once. Source: CD4+ or CD8+ T cells sorted from blood, taken in a trial of the OX40 agonist ivuxolimab. These receptors all come from an adult with an advanced solid tumor such as melanoma, head and neck, liver or kidney cancer.

This sequence joins TRBV30 and TRBJ1-2; D remains unclear. The CDR3 runs 12 residues. V gave up 7 bases and J gave up 6 bases, with 15 bases separating them. Germline CDR1 reads GTSNPN; CDR2 reads SVGIG (reference sequence). CDR3 bases: TGTGCCTCTCACTCCAGGAGAAATGGCTACACCTTC. It translates to CASHSRRNGYTF.

The chain has TRBV27 and TRBJ2-3; D is uncertain. V gave up 3 bases and J gave up 5 bases, with 9 bases separating them. The CDR3 totals 13 residues. The germline V gene encodes CDR1 MNHEY and CDR2 SMNVEV (reference sequence). The CDR3 bases are TGTGCCAGCAGTTTCCAGAAACAAGATACGCAGTATTTT. Encoded protein: CASSFQKQDTQYF.

With respect to this clone: Germline and junction disagree at one end, which may indicate a read error. V usage is TRBV5-4 and J usage is TRBJ1-2; D is unresolved. This CDR3 contains 13 residues. CDR1 and CDR2 from the germline V gene are SGHNT and YYREEE (reference sequence). CDR3 nucleotide sequence: TGTGCCAGCAGATTGGGAGGGTCGGATGGCTACACCTTC. Residues: CASRLGGSDGYTF.

This sequence joins TRBV19 and TRBJ2-1; TRBD1 matches 7 bases. Unmatched junction bases numbered 6, after V lost 5 bases and J lost 2 bases. The germline V gene encodes CDR1 LNHDA and CDR2 SQIVND (reference sequence). This CDR3 is built from 15 residues. DNA for the CDR3: TGTGCCAGTAGTCTGGGGGACAGTGCCTACAATGAGCAGTTCTTC. Amino acids: CASSLGDSAYNEQFF.

The chain carries TRBV7-6 and TRBJ2-2; no clear D gene. V was pared by 2 bases and J by 5 bases, with 27 bases between. CDR1 and CDR2 (germline): SGHVS, FNYEAQ. The CDR3 has 20 amino acids. The CDR3 region is CASSLFSFTALDSYTGELFF. The CDR3 nucleotides read TGTGCCAGCAGCTTATTTTCGTTTACCGCCCTAGACTCGTATACCGGGGAGCTGTTTTTT.

The rearrangement joins TRBV15 to TRBJ1-1; possibly TRBD1 for D (5 bases). V lost 3 bases and J 6 bases, leaving 11 bases between the germline ends. Germline lookup yields CDR1 LNHNV and CDR2 YYDKDF (reference sequence). CDR3 length: 13 residues. CDR3 nucleotide sequence: TGTGCCACCAGCAGGGGGGGTGAGTCTGAAGCTTTCTTT. The encoded protein is CATSRGGESEAFF.

The chain is built from TRBV14 and TRBJ1-4; unclear D gene. This CDR3 has 15 amino acids. Germline CDR1 reads SGHDN; CDR2 reads FVKESK. V lost 2 bases and J 4 bases, leaving 11 bases between the germline ends. The DNA of the CDR3 is TGTGCCAGCAGCCAACCCGGGCAGAGTAATGAAAAACTGTTTTTT. Translating gives CASSQPGQSNEKLFF.

The rearrangement links TRBV5-1 to TRBJ1-2, with D perhaps TRBD1 (5 bases). Germline values: CDR1 SGHRS, CDR2 YFSETQ. This CDR3 has 18 residues. Trimming shortened V by 3 bases and J by 8 bases, and 29 bases separated the two germline ends. As DNA, the CDR3 is TGCGCCAGCAGCTCGCGTCGGACGGGACGAGGGATGACATCGGGCTACACCTTC. Translation gives CASSSRRTGRGMTSGYTF.

The genes are TRBV9 and TRBJ1-1; D not certain. V was trimmed by 3 bases and J by 1 base, leaving 10 bases between them. CDR3 size: 14 residues. Germline V lookup: CDR1 SGDLS, CDR2 YYNGEE. This CDR3 reads CASSAGPSNTEAFF. CDR3 sequence (DNA): TGTGCCAGCAGCGCCGGACCCTCGAACACTGAAGCTTTCTTT.

The genes are TRBV11-3 and TRBJ2-2; TRBD2 aligns across 13 bases. Germline-derived CDR1 and CDR2 are SGHNT and YENEEA. V shed 0 bases and J 1 base; nucleotides not matched to a gene: 8. The length of the CDR3 is 20 residues. In DNA, the CDR3 is TGTGCCAGCAGCTTAGAGGTCGGACTAGCGGGAGCTCGGAACACCGGGGAGCTGTTTTTT. Protein product: CASSLEVGLAGARNTGELFF.